This TCR beta chain appears in the sequencing data of a study of shared clonotypes between healthy human individuals. Measured with immunoSEQ multiplex PCR; TCRdb has only the in-frame clones, and not every one. Seen here are 2 million to 2.5 million clones, roughly 94% observed once, and the top ten hold roughly 0.13%. Germline V CDR1 and CDR2: LNHDA, SQIVND (reference sequence). CDR3 size: 15 residues. With 10 bases clipped from V and 2 bases from J, the junction kept 9 bases outside the gene matches. As regards this clone: Its matching antigen is unknown.

Donors included only healthy HIV-negative adults lacking recent acute infections or vaccinations. Study-wide findings and caveats: The authors expected sequencing depth to affect clonotype sharing among donors.

The sequence was obtained from a man between 18 and 35 years old in good health. The V gene is TRBV19, the J gene TRBJ2-2, with 8 bases fitting TRBD1. Sequencing used naive CD4+ T cells sorted from blood. Subset defined: CD45RA+ positively selected. DNA for the CDR3: TGTGCCACTCGACCGGACAGGGCTAACACCGGGGAGCTGTTTTTT. As protein: CATRPDRANTGELFF.